This T cell receptor beta chain stems from a study of glioma-infiltrating T cells. General study points: Very few CDR3 sequences were shared between tissue and blood. Non-neoplastic patients had below-expected tissue-blood divergence, while all gliomas exceeded expectation.

TCR alpha and beta CDR3 regions were amplified from RNA using iRepertoire nested multiplex PCR. Tissue mRNA or PBMC total RNA, roughly 100-400 ng, went into one-step reverse transcription and amplification. Via MiXCR, TCRdb re-called the multiplex PCR reads, giving one row per CDR3 protein. The data show around 130,000 distinct CDR3 sequences, about 25% seen once. The table lists this clonotype with a count of one. Antigen specificity is unknown. The V end was cut by 6 bases, the J end by 3 bases, with 19 bases between. This CDR3 contains 15 residues. Germline loops: CDR1 SQVTM, CDR2 ANQGSEA. The TCR sequence derives from a human donor with low-grade glioma or glioblastoma, undergoing nonglioma brain surgery, or in good health (not recorded which). The chain is built from TRBV29-1 and TRBJ2-3; D perhaps matches TRBD2 (5 bases). The material sequenced was glioma tissue, nonneoplastic brain tissue, or PBMCs (not recorded which). This CDR3 is CSVHGNFPETDTQYF. The CDR3 nucleotides read TGCAGCGTACACGGGAACTTCCCTGAGACAGATACGCAGTATTTT.